The rows below give T cell receptor beta chains drawn from one sample of a study of shared clonotypes between healthy human individuals. Using immunoSEQ multiplex PCR, the repertoire was profiled, and TCRdb retains in-frame clones only, with some absent. Of about 2 million clones in the sample, about 94% were seen once. The specimen sequenced was naive CD8+ T cells sorted from blood. Source of these receptors: a man younger than 35 in good health. The CDR3 runs from the conserved cysteine through the conserved F or W. A D gene is named only where the DNA matches it firmly. Expanded clones get a size class; other rows say once, few or many, or leave the size out.

>TRBV4-2|few|TRBJ1-6|.
CASSQEQVVNSPLHF
TGTGCCAGCAGCCAAGAACAGGTAGTTAATTCACCCCTCCACTTT
>TRBV5-4|.|TRBJ2-7|.
CASSLMDGLYEQYF
TGTGCCAGCAGCTTAATGGACGGTCTCTACGAGCAGTACTTC
>TRBV4-1|.|TRBJ1-2|.
CASSQGSRGLGGYTF
TGCGCCAGCAGCCAAGGTTCAAGGGGATTAGGTGGCTACACCTTC
>TRBV5-6|once|TRBJ2-7|.
CASSLGTNEQYF
TGTGCCAGCAGCTTGGGGACGAACGAGCAGTACTTC
>TRBV6-4|.|TRBJ1-1|.
CASRMTVNTEAFF
TGTGCCAGCAGGATGACAGTGAACACTGAAGCTTTCTTT
>TRBV11-2|.|TRBJ2-3|TRBD1
CASSPGQGLADTQYF
TGTGCCAGCAGCCCGGGACAGGGGTTGGCAGATACGCAGTATTTT
>TRBV7-3|.|TRBJ1-6|.
CASSLDASYNSPLHF
TGTGCCAGCAGCTTAGATGCGTCCTATAATTCACCCCTCCACTTT
>TRBV7-9|once|TRBJ1-4|.
CASSGPGSGSEKLFF
TGTGCCAGCAGCGGGCCAGGGTCCGGGTCTGAAAAACTGTTTTTT
>TRBV5-1|.|TRBJ2-2|TRBD2
CASSLGPSGAIRENTGELFF
TGCGCCAGCAGCTTGGGACCTAGCGGGGCCATACGCGAGAACACCGGGGAGCTGTTTTTT
>TRBV4-1|once|TRBJ2-7|TRBD1
CASSLRQGLREQYF
TGCGCCAGCAGCCTACGACAGGGCCTCCGCGAGCAGTACTTC
>TRBV7-9|.|TRBJ2-7|.
CASTLGGTPYEQYF
TGTGCCAGCACCTTAGGGGGGACCCCCTACGAGCAGTACTTC
>TRBV29-1|.|TRBJ2-7|TRBD1
CSVGTAYEQYF
TGCAGCGTCGGGACAGCCTACGAGCAGTACTTC
>TRBV19|.|TRBJ2-7|TRBD1
CASSMGQGSYEQYF
TGTGCCAGTAGTATGGGACAGGGTAGCTACGAGCAGTACTTC
>TRBV6-1|.|TRBJ2-7|.
CASSARGDSSYEQYF
TGTGCCAGCAGTGCCCGCGGGGATAGCTCCTACGAGCAGTACTTC
>TRBV5-1|.|TRBJ2-7|.
CASGTRGLNLVEEQYF
TGCGCCAGCGGAACTCGGGGGCTTAACCTGGTTGAGGAGCAGTACTTC
>TRBV5-6|.|TRBJ1-5|.
CASSLGGVGQPQHF
TGTGCCAGCAGCTTGGGTGGAGTAGGCCAGCCCCAGCATTTT
>TRBV6-5|.|TRBJ2-7|TRBD1
CASSPTGSIYEQYF
TGTGCCAGCAGCCCGACAGGGTCAATCTACGAGCAGTACTTC
>TRBV14|once|TRBJ1-1|.
CASSQDSVGNTEAFF
TGTGCCAGCAGCCAAGATTCTGTCGGGAACACTGAAGCTTTCTTT
>TRBV19|.|TRBJ2-7|.
CASSPTAGSYEQYF
TGTGCCAGTAGTCCCACTGCGGGGTCCTACGAGCAGTACTTC
>TRBV27|.|TRBJ2-7|.
CASSLAVQGGYEQYF
TGTGCCAGCAGTTTGGCCGTTCAGGGGGGCTACGAGCAGTACTTC
>TRBV27|.|TRBJ2-7|.
CASSYSSGTVGYEQYF
TGTGCCAGCAGTTACTCATCCGGGACGGTCGGGTACGAGCAGTACTTC
>TRBV6-1|.|TRBJ2-1|TRBD2
CASSDLSGRTSNEQFF
TGTGCCAGCAGTGACCTAAGCGGGAGGACCTCCAATGAGCAGTTCTTC
>TRBV11-1|.|TRBJ2-1|TRBD2
CASSLGRGGSYNEQFF
TGTGCCAGCAGCTTAGGGCGGGGGGGTTCCTACAATGAGCAGTTCTTC